These 25 T cell receptor beta chains originate from one sample sequenced in a study of shared clonotypes between healthy human individuals. The data were produced by immunoSEQ multiplex PCR, yet TCRdb's version contains in-frame clones alone and is incomplete. The repertoire holds over 2 million clones, with 90% to 95% as singletons. Sequencing was performed on naive CD4+ T cells sorted from blood. Subset indicated: CD45RA+ positively selected. These receptors were collected from a man aged 18 to 29 in good health.

The rearrangement links TRBV7-8 to TRBJ2-3; D ambiguous. CDR1 and CDR2 (germline): SGHVS, FQNEAQ. The CDR3 spans 15 residues. V lost 0 bases, J lost 6 bases, and 13 bases lay in between. The CDR3, as DNA: TGTGCCAGCAGCTTAGCTCTGATTGGATGGGATACGCAGTATTTT. Protein: CASSLALIGWDTQYF.

The V and J genes are TRBV4-1 and TRBJ1-1; D is unclear. V dropped 4 bases and J dropped 5 bases, with 11 bases sitting between them. This CDR3 contains 13 residues. Germline V gene sequence: CDR1 MGHRA, CDR2 YSYEKL. The DNA for the CDR3 is TGCGCCAGCAGCCCTTCGTTCTGGACTGAAGCTTTCTTT. Protein product: CASSPSFWTEAFF.

The chain uses TRBV10-1 and TRBJ2-3, with 9 bases matching TRBD2. Germline CDR1 reads WNHNN; CDR2 reads SYGVQD (reference sequence). The V segment lost 3 bases and the J segment 5 bases; nucleotides outside the gene matches: 9. The CDR3 consists of 16 residues. CDR3 sequence reads: CASSEGGRARGDTQYF. The CDR3 DNA reads as TGCGCCAGCAGTGAAGGCGGGAGGGCCAGAGGAGATACGCAGTATTTT.

The CDR3 spells CASRLPGALDTEAFF. In DNA, the CDR3 is TGTGCCAGCAGGCTTCCAGGGGCCTTGGACACTGAAGCTTTCTTT. The V call is TRBV25-1, the J call TRBJ1-1, with D possibly being TRBD1 (6 bases). This CDR3 comprises 15 residues. V dropped 6 bases and J dropped 3 bases, with 17 bases sitting between them. Germline V gives CDR1 MGHDK, CDR2 SYGVNS.

This clone showed up just once. This rearrangement joins TRBV19 to TRBJ1-6, with TRBD1 matching over 7 bases. Germline assignment: CDR1 LNHDA and CDR2 SQIVND (reference sequence). The junction had 12 bases not matched to a gene; V was cut back by 6 bases and J by 16 bases. The CDR3 runs 13 residues. CDR3: CASSTATGTELHF. In DNA form, the CDR3 reads TGTGCCAGTAGCACAGCGACAGGGACAGAACTCCACTTT.

In its sample, this clone was seen once. This chain connects TRBV7-2 to TRBJ2-1; D is tentatively TRBD1 or TRBD2 (5 bases each). Germline V gives CDR1 SGHTA, CDR2 FQGNSA. The CDR3 loop spans 16 amino acids. V lost 4 bases to trimming and J lost 2 bases, with 15 bases between them. The chain's CDR3 is CASSYQPGPTYNEQFF. CDR3 nucleotide sequence: TGTGCCAGCAGCTACCAACCGGGACCGACCTACAATGAGCAGTTCTTC.

The gene calls are TRBV28 and TRBJ1-1; maybe TRBD1 (6 bases). The V and J ends lost 1 base and 6 bases respectively, with 18 bases between them. The germline V gene has CDR1 MDHEN and CDR2 SYDVKM. CDR3 length equals 16 residues. The CDR3 here is CASSLSPSGDLAEAFF. The CDR3 bases are TGTGCCAGCAGTTTATCACCCTCAGGGGATCTAGCTGAAGCTTTCTTT.

This chain joins TRBV7-2 and TRBJ1-1; D is unclear. The CDR3 covers 17 residues. Germline CDR1 is SGHTA and CDR2 is FQGNSA. V dropped 1 base and J dropped 0 bases, with 15 bases sitting between them. The CDR3 reads CASSLGIGNGMNTEAFF. The DNA of the CDR3 is TGTGCCAGCAGCTTAGGTATAGGGAACGGGATGAACACTGAAGCTTTCTTT. The whole variable domain, filled in from reference TRBV7-2 and TRBJ1-1, reads GAGVSQSPSNKVTEKGKDVELRCDPISGHTALYWYRQSLGQGLEFLIYFQGNSAPDKSGLPSDRFSAERTGGSVSTLTIQRTQQEDSAVYLCASSLGIGNGMNTEAFFGQGTRLTVV.

The table lists this clone with a few counts. The rearrangement links TRBV30 to TRBJ1-5; D may be TRBD1 (6 bases). The germline gives CDR1 GTSNPN, CDR2 SVGIG (reference sequence). The CDR3 runs 15 residues. V was clipped by 3 bases and J by 3 bases, with 15 bases between them. DNA for the CDR3: TGTGCCTGGAGCCTAGGGGCAGGGGACAATCAGCCCCAGCATTTT. It codes for CAWSLGAGDNQPQHF.

The gene calls are TRBV15 and TRBJ1-1; a possible D gene is TRBD1 (5 bases). Germline V gene sequence: CDR1 LNHNV, CDR2 YYDKDF (reference sequence). The CDR3 extends over 15 amino acids. V was trimmed by 1 base and J by 0 bases, leaving 9 bases between them. DNA of the CDR3: TGTGCCACCAGCAGAGCCGGGGCTTTGAACACTGAAGCTTTCTTT. Amino acid sequence: CATSRAGALNTEAFF.

The genes are TRBV18 and TRBJ2-7; D perhaps matches TRBD1 (5 bases). The V and J ends lost 3 bases and 0 bases respectively, with 12 bases between them. This CDR3 is built from 15 residues. Germline CDR1 reads KGHSH; CDR2 reads LQKENI. The CDR3 nucleotides read TGTGCCAGCTCACCGCAGGGTTATAACTCCTACGAGCAGTACTTC. Translation: CASSPQGYNSYEQYF.

The CDR3 loop reads CAISDSKGYTF. The CDR3 nucleotides read TGTGCCATCAGTGACTCAAAGGGCTACACCTTC. This chain connects TRBV10-3 to TRBJ1-2; D call uncertain. With 3 bases removed from V and 8 bases from J, the gap between germline ends came to 7 bases. Germline assignment: CDR1 ENHRY and CDR2 SYGVKD. CDR3 size: 11 residues.

This chain uses TRBV18 with TRBJ1-2, with 8 bases identical to TRBD1. V was pared by 4 bases and J by 6 bases, with 7 bases of the junction left unmatched. The germline V gene encodes CDR1 KGHSH and CDR2 LQKENI. CDR3 length: 14 amino acids. The CDR3 spells CASSLQGESNGYTF. The CDR3 DNA sequence: TGTGCCAGCTCACTACAGGGGGAAAGTAATGGCTACACCTTC.

The chain employs TRBV6-6 and TRBJ1-1, with 7 nucleotides matching TRBD1. This CDR3 comprises 13 residues. V gave up 5 bases and J gave up 7 bases; unmatched junction bases: 7. CDR1 and CDR2 (germline): MNHNY, SVGAGI (reference sequence). CDR3 nucleotide sequence: TGTGCCAGCAGTCAAAGGGACAGCCTTGAAGCTTTCTTT. It is translated as CASSQRDSLEAFF.

V gene TRBV10-1 combines with J gene TRBJ2-1; TRBD2 agrees at 9 bases. This CDR3 comprises 15 residues. V gave up 3 bases and J gave up 5 bases; unmatched junction bases: 5. Germline V CDR1 and CDR2: WNHNN, SYGVQD (reference sequence). The CDR3 loop is CASSEWLAGNNEQFF. CDR3 bases: TGCGCCAGCAGTGAATGGCTAGCGGGAAACAATGAGCAGTTCTTC.

CDR3 residues: CASSQEGLAGETQYF. CDR3 coding DNA: TGCGCCAGCAGCCAAGAGGGACTAGCAGGGGAGACCCAGTACTTC. The V and J genes are TRBV4-3 and TRBJ2-5; 9 bases map to TRBD2. V was clipped by 0 bases and J by 5 bases; unmatched bases: 4. The germline CDR1 and CDR2 sequences are LGHNA and YSLEER. CDR3 length equals 15 residues.

Comment on this clone: The same CDR3 is also encoded by other DNA sequences in this sample. The V gene is TRBV7-2, the J gene TRBJ2-7, with D hard to call. Trimming shortened V by 4 bases and J by 0 bases, and 10 bases separated the two germline ends. The germline V gene has CDR1 SGHTA and CDR2 FQGNSA. This CDR3 region has 14 residues. As DNA, the CDR3 is TGTGCCAGCAGCTCGGACCGATACTCCTACGAGCAGTACTTC. Protein sequence: CASSSDRYSYEQYF.

The chain has TRBV10-1 and TRBJ2-2, with D perhaps assigned TRBD1 or TRBD2 (5 bases each). Germline CDR1 is WNHNN and CDR2 is SYGVQD (reference sequence). V was trimmed by 8 bases and J by 2 bases, leaving 12 bases between them. The CDR3 has 14 amino acids. The CDR3 region is CASSPGPNTGELFF. CDR3 coding DNA: TGCGCCAGCTCTCCGGGACCTAACACCGGGGAGCTGTTTTTT.

With regard to this clone: The same CDR3 also results from other DNA sequences found in this sample. V usage is TRBV5-1 and J usage is TRBJ2-7; 9 nucleotides match TRBD2. Germline CDR1 is SGHRS and CDR2 is YFSETQ. The CDR3 loop spans 13 amino acids. After removal of 5 bases from V and 3 bases from J, the junction contained 3 bases not matched to a gene. The CDR3 sequence: CASRTSGGYEQYF. The CDR3 nucleotides read TGCGCCAGCAGGACTAGCGGAGGCTACGAGCAGTACTTC.

The genes are TRBV9 and TRBJ1-3; D not resolved. CDR3 length: 16 amino acids. The germline gives CDR1 SGDLS, CDR2 YYNGEE. Trimming removed 1 base from V and 0 bases from J, with 11 bases in between. The DNA of the CDR3 is TGTGCCAGCAGCGTATCAAGCGGGAGCTCTGGAAACACCATATATTTT. Its protein product is CASSVSSGSSGNTIYF.

V is TRBV10-3 and J is TRBJ2-5; the D call may be TRBD1 or TRBD2 (5 bases each). V was shortened by 0 bases and J by 3 bases, with 11 bases between the two germline ends. The CDR3 is 15 residues long. The germline CDR1 and CDR2 sequences are ENHRY and SYGVKD. The CDR3 loop reads CAISESRDPEETQYF. CDR3 coding DNA: TGTGCCATCAGTGAGTCACGGGACCCGGAAGAGACCCAGTACTTC.

To note about this clone: The junction and the germline gene differ at one end; a read error may be behind it. This chain uses TRBV5-1 with TRBJ1-1; TRBD1 aligns across 11 bases. CDR1 and CDR2 (germline): SGHRS, YFSETQ. This CDR3 is 17 amino acids long. The CDR3 sequence: CASSSGPGTGGNTGAFF. The CDR3 region has the DNA TGCGCCAGCAGCTCCGGTCCCGGGACAGGGGGGAACACTGGAGCTTTCTTT.

The table lists this clone with a count of one. The chain links TRBV30 to TRBJ1-2, with a weak D call TRBD1 (5 bases). This CDR3 comprises 14 residues. V was trimmed by 5 bases and J by 6 bases, leaving 19 bases between them. Looked up from germline, CDR1 is GTSNPN and CDR2 is SVGIG (reference sequence). CDR3 bases: TGTGCCTGGTCCTCCCGCCCGGGACTTAATGGCTACACCTTC. Translation: CAWSSRPGLNGYTF.

This rearrangement joins TRBV5-4 to TRBJ1-5; 12 bases fit TRBD1. Germline V gene data show CDR1 as SGHNT and CDR2 as YYREEE (reference sequence). V shed 2 bases, J shed 5 bases, and the junction held 17 bases outside the gene matches. The CDR3 is made up of 20 amino acids. The DNA for the CDR3 is TGTGCCAGCAGCTTCAGGGTCACCCGGGACAGGGGGCAAGGAGATCAGCCCCAGCATTTT. Protein: CASSFRVTRDRGQGDQPQHF.

On this clone: The sample holds other DNA sequences that translate to the same CDR3. V usage is TRBV6-1 and J usage is TRBJ2-7, with unresolved D. Germline CDR1 MNHNS, CDR2 SASEGT. Trimming stripped 4 bases from V and 3 bases from J, with 4 bases between. The length of the CDR3 is 11 residues. DNA for the CDR3: TGTGCCAGCAGTGCGAGCTACGAGCAGTACTTC. Protein sequence: CASSASYEQYF.